This T cell receptor (beta chain) was captured in a study of CD8 T cells in ankylosing spondylitis. One entry per CDR3 protein, called by TCRdb with MiXCR from the 5' RACE reads. This table holds 250,000 to 400,000 distinct CDR3 sequences, 11% found once. V lost 3 bases, J lost 3 bases, and 12 bases stayed unmatched. The CDR3 spans 17 residues. Germline V gene lookup returns CDR1 SGHDT and CDR2 YYEEEE. This chain uses TRBV5-6 with TRBJ1-1; TRBD1 aligns across 9 bases. Material: blood, either unsorted or a sorted T cell fraction (not recorded which). This clonotype was obtained from a female donor with ankylosing spondylitis or in good health (not recorded which). As DNA, the CDR3 is TGTGCCAGCAGCTCGGGTCCCCGGGACAGGGAAGACACTGAAGCTTTCTTT. Translation: CASSSGPRDREDTEAFF.